Shown below are 28 T cell receptor beta chains from a single sample sequenced in a study of blood T cell repertoires in COVID-19. Measured with immunoSEQ multiplex PCR; TCRdb has only the in-frame clones, and not every one. The sample includes fewer than 85,000 clones, about nine tenths of them seen just once. The sequencing sample was made of peripheral blood. These receptors all come from a human donor in a cohort sampled during active COVID-19.

This clone was counted between two and nine times. The chain joins TRBV12-3 or TRBV12-4 to TRBJ1-1; the D gene is possibly TRBD1 (6 bases). V lost 5 bases to trimming and J lost 3 bases, with 10 bases between them. The CDR3 spans 13 residues. For the CDR3, the DNA is TGTGCCAGCAGTAAACAGGGATACACTGAAGCTTTCTTT. Residues: CASSKQGYTEAFF.

CDR3 region: CSVSLTGNQPQHF. For the CDR3, the DNA is TGCAGCGTATCGCTCACTGGTAATCAGCCCCAGCATTTT. The chain employs TRBV29-1 and TRBJ1-5; D uncertain. The CDR3 contains 13 residues. Trimming stripped 6 bases from V and 4 bases from J, with 13 bases between. Germline CDR1 reads SQVTM; CDR2 reads ANQGSEA.

This clone was seen once. V and J are TRBV5-4 and TRBJ2-1, with TRBD2 matching over 8 bases. The CDR3 length is 15 residues. V shed 0 bases, J shed 4 bases, and the junction held 3 bases outside the gene matches. Germline loops: CDR1 SGHNT, CDR2 YYREEE (reference sequence). The CDR3 nucleotides read TGTGCCAGCAGCTTGGACGGGGGGGGTTACAATGAGCAGTTCTTC. The encoded protein is CASSLDGGGYNEQFF.

The chain recombines TRBV4-1 with TRBJ2-1; 7 bases are shared with TRBD2. The CDR3 loop spans 18 amino acids. Germline CDR1 is MGHRA and CDR2 is YSYEKL. Trimming took 1 base from V and 9 from J; bases not matched to a gene: 18. The CDR3 sequence is CASSQGAGTTQRGGEQFF. The CDR3 DNA is TGCGCCAGCAGCCAAGGAGCCGGGACTACCCAGCGAGGTGGTGAGCAGTTCTTC.

The V gene is TRBV6-1, the J gene TRBJ2-7; TRBD2 matches at 13 bases. The germline gives CDR1 MNHNS, CDR2 SASEGT. The ends lost 2 bases at V and 3 bases at J; junction bases unmatched: 4. CDR3 length equals 16 residues. Here the CDR3 DNA reads TGTGCCAGCAGTGAAACCGGGACTAGCGGGATCTACGAGCAGTACTTC. This encodes CASSETGTSGIYEQYF.

This rearrangement joins TRBV11-2 to TRBJ2-1; 10 bases line up with TRBD2. This CDR3 comprises 15 residues. With V trimmed by 4 bases and J by 4 bases, 4 bases remained unmatched. Germline V lookup: CDR1 SGHAT, CDR2 FQNNGV. This chain's CDR3 is CASSSLAGAYNEQFF. The DNA for the CDR3 is TGTGCCAGCAGCTCTCTAGCGGGGGCTTACAATGAGCAGTTCTTC.

V usage is TRBV7-4 and J usage is TRBJ2-3; TRBD2 aligns across 12 bases. In germline, CDR1 is SGHVT, CDR2 SQSDAQ. The CDR3 covers 18 residues. Losses at the gene ends were 6 bases for V and 0 bases for J; bases not matched to a gene: 10. As DNA, the CDR3 is TGTGCCAGCAGACAGACTAGCGGGGGATACCCTAGCACAGATACGCAGTATTTT. Encoded protein: CASRQTSGGYPSTDTQYF.

The rearrangement uses TRBV19 and TRBJ2-7; TRBD1 agrees at 10 bases. With 5 bases clipped from V and 6 bases from J, the junction kept 7 bases outside the gene matches. Per germline, CDR1 LNHDA and CDR2 SQIVND (reference sequence). CDR3 size: 14 residues. The CDR3 is CASSGPWTGGEQYF. Written as DNA, the CDR3 is TGTGCCAGTAGTGGCCCCTGGACAGGGGGCGAGCAGTACTTC.

The chain couples TRBV6-1 to TRBJ2-3, with 8 bases fitting TRBD2. Trimming took 2 bases from V and 10 from J; bases not matched to a gene: 8. This CDR3 region has 14 residues. Germline loops: CDR1 MNHNS, CDR2 SASEGT. In DNA form, the CDR3 reads TGTGCCAGCAGTGAATGGGGGCTGCGGGGGGCGCAGTATTTT. This translates into CASSEWGLRGAQYF.

The rearrangement uses TRBV4-2 and TRBJ2-6; the D is unclear. Germline-derived CDR1 and CDR2 are LGHNA and YNFKEQ. V lost 1 base and J 1 base, leaving 5 bases between the germline ends. The CDR3 length is 15 residues. The CDR3 loop reads CASSQVLSGANVLTF. The DNA of the CDR3 is TGTGCCAGCAGCCAAGTCTTGTCTGGGGCCAACGTCCTGACTTTC.

The chain is built from TRBV30 and TRBJ1-1; possibly TRBD1 for D (6 bases). Trimming left V 1 base short and J 0 bases short, with 9 bases between. CDR1 GTSNPN and CDR2 SVGIG come from the germline V gene (reference sequence). The CDR3 loop spans 14 amino acids. CDR3 in amino acids: CAWSAGHMNTEAFF. DNA for the CDR3: TGTGCCTGGAGTGCGGGACACATGAACACTGAAGCTTTCTTT.

As concerns this clone: Additional DNA sequences in this sample encode the identical CDR3. The chain links TRBV10-3 to TRBJ2-3, with TRBD2 identical over 10 bases. Trimming cost V 4 bases and J 0 bases; bases outside gene matches: 1. CDR3 length: 15 residues. Germline CDR1 ENHRY, CDR2 SYGVKD. The CDR3 sequence: CAISVTSGSTDTQYF. As DNA, the CDR3 is TGTGCCATCAGTGTGACTAGCGGGAGCACAGATACGCAGTATTTT.

J is TRBJ2-7 and V is TRBV9; 7 bases align to TRBD1. Germline V gene data show CDR1 as SGDLS and CDR2 as YYNGEE. This CDR3 is 15 amino acids long. The V segment lost 0 bases and the J segment 2 bases; nucleotides outside the gene matches: 5. In nucleotides, the CDR3 is TGTGCCAGCAGCGTAGGGACAGGTGGAGCCTACGAGCAGTACTTC. Translation: CASSVGTGGAYEQYF.

The chain recombines TRBV28 with TRBJ2-3, with 9 bases fitting TRBD2. After removal of 3 bases from V and 6 bases from J, the junction contained 7 bases not matched to a gene. The CDR3 extends over 15 amino acids. Germline lookup yields CDR1 MDHEN and CDR2 SYDVKM. The CDR3 region is CASSFRAGGGDTQYF. In DNA, the CDR3 is TGTGCCAGCAGTTTCAGAGCGGGAGGCGGGGATACGCAGTATTTT.

V is TRBV7-2 and J is TRBJ1-5; D is possibly TRBD1 (5 bases). There are 15 residues in the CDR3. The V gene lost 2 bases and the J gene lost 0 bases, with 8 bases spanning the gap. Germline V gene sequence: CDR1 SGHTA, CDR2 FQGNSA. CDR3 DNA sequence: TGTGCCAGCAGCTTATCAGGGAATAGCAATCAGCCCCAGCATTTT. Translating gives CASSLSGNSNQPQHF.

The CDR3 sequence: CASSQAWTSPVVNEQFF. The CDR3 nucleotides are TGTGCCAGCAGCCAAGCGTGGACTAGCCCCGTCGTTAATGAGCAGTTCTTC. The chain employs TRBV3-1 (or the pseudogene TRBV3-2) and TRBJ2-1; TRBD2 agrees at 8 bases. With 1 base clipped from V and 7 bases from J, the junction kept 12 bases outside the gene matches. The CDR3 contains 17 residues. Per germline, CDR1 LGHDT and CDR2 YNNKEL (reference sequence).

This clone was detected once. The chain recombines TRBV19 with TRBJ1-4; D unresolved. V dropped 8 bases and J dropped 6 bases, with 10 bases sitting between them. CDR1 is LNHDA and CDR2 is SQIVND in the germline V gene (reference sequence). The CDR3 is made up of 12 amino acids. CDR3 nucleotides: TGTGCCAGTGGAGGTACCTATGAAAAACTGTTTTTT. Protein product: CASGGTYEKLFF.

This chain links TRBV3-1 (or the pseudogene TRBV3-2) with TRBJ2-7; the D gene is possibly TRBD2 (6 bases). Per the germline V gene, CDR1 is LGHDT and CDR2 is YNNKEL (reference sequence). This CDR3 spans 16 amino acids. Deletions cut 1 base from V and 7 bases from J, with 20 bases between. CDR3 protein: CASSQAFGTPYAEQYF. Here the CDR3 DNA reads TGTGCCAGCAGCCAAGCATTCGGGACTCCCTACGCGGAGCAGTACTTC.

This clone was picked up one time. This chain connects TRBV7-2 to TRBJ1-1; D is perhaps TRBD1 (6 bases). V was trimmed by 3 bases and J by 8 bases, leaving 16 bases between them. This CDR3 contains 14 residues. Germline values: CDR1 SGHTA, CDR2 FQGNSA. CDR3 amino acids: CASSLVFTGTEAFF. The CDR3 DNA sequence: TGTGCCAGCAGCTTGGTCTTTACAGGGACGGAAGCTTTCTTT.

CDR3 sequence: CASSPRQGLSPEAFF. DNA for the CDR3: TGCGCCAGCAGCCCCCGACAGGGGTTGAGTCCTGAAGCTTTCTTT. The rearrangement uses TRBV5-1 and TRBJ1-1, with 8 nucleotides matching TRBD1. The ends lost 4 bases at V and 6 bases at J; junction bases unmatched: 11. CDR3 length equals 15 residues. Germline V gene lookup returns CDR1 SGHRS and CDR2 YFSETQ.

The chain has TRBV7-6 and TRBJ2-7, with 7 bases lining up with TRBD2. Germline CDR1 and CDR2: SGHVS and FNYEAQ. V was clipped by 2 bases and J by 4 bases; unmatched bases: 14. The CDR3 runs to 17 residues. The CDR3 is CASSLRGRDYNIYEQYF. The CDR3 DNA is TGTGCCAGCAGCTTACGCGGCCGGGACTACAATATTTACGAGCAGTACTTC. Full variable domain (remainder filled in from reference TRBV7-6 and TRBJ2-7): GAGVSQSPRYKVTKRGQDVALRCDPISGHVSLYWYRQALGQGPEFLTYFNYEAQQDKSGLPNDRFSAERPEGSISTLTIQRTEQRDSAMYRCASSLRGRDYNIYEQYFGPGTRLTVT.

Concerning this clone: An end of the junction does not agree with germline; a read error may underlie this. V is TRBV5-1 and J is TRBJ2-1; 8 bases are shared with TRBD1. Germline assignment: CDR1 SGHRS and CDR2 YFSETQ. The length of the CDR3 is 12 residues. CDR3 nucleotide sequence: TGCGCCAGCAGCTTGCTACAGGGGGAGCCGTTCTTC. Its protein is CASSLLQGEPFF.

The V gene is TRBV7-2, the J gene TRBJ1-1; D call uncertain. V lost 2 bases to trimming and J lost 2 bases, with 12 bases between them. Germline assignment: CDR1 SGHTA and CDR2 FQGNSA. This CDR3 has 15 amino acids. CDR3 sequence (DNA): TGTGCCAGCAGCTTATATTCGGTAATAAACACTGAAGCTTTCTTT. Protein product: CASSLYSVINTEAFF.

The chain uses TRBV19 and TRBJ2-5, with 11 nucleotides matching TRBD1. V was clipped by 3 bases and J by 5 bases; unmatched bases: 8. Germline CDR1 is LNHDA and CDR2 is SQIVND (reference sequence). This CDR3 has 16 residues. CDR3: CASSIGRTGGRETQYF. The CDR3 bases are TGTGCCAGTAGTATTGGAAGGACAGGGGGCCGGGAGACCCAGTACTTC.

The rearrangement links TRBV5-1 to TRBJ2-5, with D perhaps TRBD1 (6 bases). CDR1 and CDR2 from the germline V gene are SGHRS and YFSETQ. The V and J ends lost 0 bases and 0 bases respectively, with 12 bases between them. There are 16 residues in the CDR3. CDR3 in DNA: TGCGCCAGCAGCTTGGGCGCCGGGGACAACCAAGAGACCCAGTACTTC. This translates into CASSLGAGDNQETQYF.

J is TRBJ1-5 and V is TRBV28; D ambiguous. The germline CDR1 and CDR2 sequences are MDHEN and SYDVKM. The CDR3 spans 19 residues. V was clipped by 10 bases and J by 2 bases, with 30 bases between them. The DNA of the CDR3 is TGTGCCACCCGCAGAGTCGGGTTTCACGGCTTCGGTGGCAATCAGCCCCAGCATTTT. It translates to CATRRVGFHGFGGNQPQHF. Complete variable domain (other parts from reference TRBV28 and TRBJ1-5): DVKVTQSSRYLVKRTGEKVFLECVQDMDHENMFWYRQDPGLGLRLIYFSYDVKMKEKGDIPEGYSVSREKKERFSLILESASTNQTSMYLCATRRVGFHGFGGNQPQHFGDGTRLSIL.

This chain uses TRBV7-9 with TRBJ2-7; 8 bases map to TRBD2. V lost 3 bases, J lost 0 bases, and 7 bases stayed unmatched. Germline CDR1 reads SEHNR; CDR2 reads FQNEAQ (reference sequence). The CDR3 consists of 16 residues. The CDR3 DNA reads as TGTGCCAGCAGCTTCATATCGACTAGCGTCTCCTACGAGCAGTACTTC. This encodes CASSFISTSVSYEQYF.

This clone was detected only once. The rearrangement joins TRBV5-8 to TRBJ1-2; TRBD1 might be the D (5 bases). The germline V gene encodes CDR1 SGHTS and CDR2 YDEGEE. V lost 1 base and J lost 8, with 12 bases in between. This CDR3 is built from 13 residues. The CDR3 reads CASSLIRGGGYTF. For the CDR3, the DNA is TGTGCCAGCAGCTTGATAAGGGGTGGGGGCTACACCTTC.